This T cell receptor beta chain was observed in a study of blood T cell repertoires in COVID-19. Study overall: Researchers got acute and convalescent COVID-19 samples from the United States, Italy and Spain. From T cells, B-cell-depleted T cells, or PBMCs came the material, which was cDNA or gDNA.

The length of the CDR3 is 15 residues. CDR1 and CDR2 from the germline V gene are SNHLY and FYNNEI. V lost 6 bases to trimming and J lost 1 base; unmatched junction nucleotides: 4. Generated by immunoSEQ multiplex PCR, the TCRdb table keeps only in-frame clones and is missing some. Of roughly 430,000 clones listed, roughly 87% are singletons. Individuals aged about 18 to 95 years were recruited from about two dozen US areas. Participant reports of clinical history set cohort assignment. The specimen was PBMCs or T cells enriched from blood (not recorded which). This chain connects TRBV2 to TRBJ1-3; TRBD1 matches at 9 bases. This receptor was obtained from a woman between 40 and 50 years old with acute COVID-19. CDR3 sequence reads: CASSWGQGSGNTIYF. The CDR3 nucleotides read TGTGCCAGCAGCTGGGGACAGGGTTCTGGAAACACCATATATTTT.